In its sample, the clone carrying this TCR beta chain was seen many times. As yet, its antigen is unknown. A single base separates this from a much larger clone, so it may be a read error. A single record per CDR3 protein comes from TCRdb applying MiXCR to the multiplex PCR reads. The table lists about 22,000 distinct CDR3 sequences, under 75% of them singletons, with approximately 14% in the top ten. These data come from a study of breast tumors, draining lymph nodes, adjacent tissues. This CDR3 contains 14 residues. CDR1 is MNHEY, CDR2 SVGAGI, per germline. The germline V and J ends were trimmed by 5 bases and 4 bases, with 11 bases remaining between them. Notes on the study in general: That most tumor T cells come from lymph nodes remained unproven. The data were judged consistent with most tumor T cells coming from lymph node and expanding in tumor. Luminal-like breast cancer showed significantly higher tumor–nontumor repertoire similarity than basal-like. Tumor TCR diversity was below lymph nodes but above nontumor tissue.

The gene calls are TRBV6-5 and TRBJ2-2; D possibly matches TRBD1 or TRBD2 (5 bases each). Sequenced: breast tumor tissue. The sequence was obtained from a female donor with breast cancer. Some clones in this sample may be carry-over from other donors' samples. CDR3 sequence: CASSHDSGTGELFF. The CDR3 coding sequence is TGTGCCAGCAGTCATGACAGCGGCACCGGGGAGCTGTTTTTT.